The 17 T cell receptor beta chains listed next were all sequenced from one sample in a study of graft-versus-host responses after intestinal transplantation. Assay used: immunoSEQ multiplex PCR; TCRdb lists only in-frame clones, some missing. The repertoire includes fewer than 85,000 clones, about 87% of them detected once, and roughly 0.4% sits in the top ten. Their recognized antigens are unknown. The sample consisted of unstimulated CD4+ T cells sorted from spleen or lymph node cells, taken before transplant. These receptors originate from a human donor who was the organ donor for an intestinal transplant.

V usage is TRBV19 and J usage is TRBJ1-2, with a weak D call TRBD1 (5 bases). V lost 8 bases and J 5 bases, leaving 15 bases between the germline ends. Germline V CDR1 and CDR2: LNHDA, SQIVND (reference sequence). The CDR3 is 13 residues long. The CDR3 reads CASRVIGGYGYTF. CDR3 DNA sequence: TGTGCCAGTCGGGTCATCGGGGGATATGGCTACACCTTC.

The chain combines TRBV14 with TRBJ2-1, with a tentative D call TRBD2 (6 bases). The germline CDR1 and CDR2 sequences are SGHDN and FVKESK. The CDR3 has 16 residues. Trimming took 3 bases from V and 1 from J, leaving 13 bases between them. CDR3 DNA: TGTGCCAGCAGCCAGGGACTGCTTAGATCCTACAATGAGCAGTTCTTC. Translation: CASSQGLLRSYNEQFF.

This clone was observed a single time. The V gene is TRBV19, the J gene TRBJ2-6, with no clear D. V dropped 7 bases and J dropped 0 bases, with 10 bases sitting between them. Germline V CDR1 and CDR2: LNHDA, SQIVND (reference sequence). The CDR3 is 15 amino acids. This CDR3 is CASTQALSGANVLTF. As DNA, the CDR3 is TGTGCCAGTACCCAGGCCCTCTCTGGGGCCAACGTCCTGACTTTC.

The sample holds a few counts of this clone. The V call is TRBV9, the J call TRBJ2-1, with 10 bases aligning to TRBD1. Trimming at V came to 3 bases and at J to 3 bases, leaving 0 bases not matched to a gene. The germline gives CDR1 SGDLS, CDR2 YYNGEE. The CDR3 contains 14 residues. CDR3 amino acids: CASSGTGGYNEQFF. Here the CDR3 DNA reads TGTGCCAGCAGCGGGACAGGGGGCTACAATGAGCAGTTCTTC.

Comments on this clone: One end of the junction does not line up with germline, which may come from a read error. The chain couples TRBV7-7 to TRBJ2-1, with 12 bases identical to TRBD1. The germline V gene encodes CDR1 SSHAT and CDR2 FNYEAQ (reference sequence). CDR3 length: 16 residues. CDR3: CASSQGGTGGVNEQFF. Written as DNA, the CDR3 is TGTGCTAGCAGCCAGGGGGGGACAGGGGGCGTGAATGAGCAGTTCTTC.

This chain links TRBV7-6 with TRBJ2-2; tentatively, D is TRBD1 (6 bases). Germline CDR1 reads SGHVS; CDR2 reads FNYEAQ. The V gene lost 7 bases and the J gene lost 1 base, with 7 bases spanning the gap. CDR3 length: 13 residues. DNA for the CDR3: TGTGCCAGCATAGGGGGGAACACCGGGGAGCTGTTTTTT. It codes for CASIGGNTGELFF.

The gene calls are TRBV28 and TRBJ2-4; D unresolved. The CDR3 is made up of 16 amino acids. V gave up 5 bases and J gave up 0 bases, with 14 bases separating them. Germline lookup yields CDR1 MDHEN and CDR2 SYDVKM. The CDR3 region has the DNA TGTGCCAGCAGTGCCCACGGGTTAAAAGCCAAAAACATTCAGTACTTC. Translation: CASSAHGLKAKNIQYF. Variable domain in full (rest from reference TRBV28 and TRBJ2-4): DVKVTQSSRYLVKRTGEKVFLECVQDMDHENMFWYRQDPGLGLRLIYFSYDVKMKEKGDIPEGYSVSREKKERFSLILESASTNQTSMYLCASSAHGLKAKNIQYFGAGTRLSVL.

The chain recombines TRBV30 with TRBJ2-7, with a possible D match to TRBD2 (6 bases). Germline V lookup: CDR1 GTSNPN, CDR2 SVGIG (reference sequence). The CDR3 totals 17 residues. Deletions cut 0 bases from V and 2 bases from J, with 20 bases between. The CDR3 protein is CAWSVPLARGPPYEQYV. In nucleotides, the CDR3 is TGTGCCTGGAGTGTACCCCTAGCGCGGGGCCCTCCCTACGAGCAGTACGTC.

The chain is built from TRBV28 and TRBJ1-1, with D perhaps TRBD1 (5 bases). The V gene lost 8 bases and the J gene lost 2 bases, with 15 bases spanning the gap. The CDR3 is 14 amino acids. CDR1 is MDHEN and CDR2 is SYDVKM in the germline V gene. The CDR3 nucleotides are TGTGCCAGCCATGTCCGGGGGGACAACACTGAAGCTTTCTTT. It encodes CASHVRGDNTEAFF.

In its sample, this clone was seen once. The V call is TRBV7-8, the J call TRBJ2-7; 11 bases are shared with TRBD1. CDR1 is SGHVS and CDR2 is FQNEAQ in the germline V gene. With V trimmed by 5 bases and J by 6 bases, 9 bases remained unmatched. The CDR3 consists of 15 residues. CDR3 sequence (DNA): TGTGCCAGCAGCGTACAGGACAGGGGGCGCTCCGAGCAGTACGTC. Protein: CASSVQDRGRSEQYV.

The gene calls are TRBV14 and TRBJ1-6, with TRBD1 as a possible D gene (5 bases). CDR3 length equals 15 residues. Germline V gene sequence: CDR1 SGHDN, CDR2 FVKESK. The V gene lost 4 bases and the J gene lost 7 bases, with 14 bases spanning the gap. The CDR3 is CASSPFSGGNSPLHF. CDR3 nucleotide sequence: TGTGCCAGCAGCCCATTCTCGGGGGGAAATTCACCCCTCCACTTT.

The J gene is TRBJ2-2, the V gene TRBV5-1; maybe TRBD1 (5 bases). Deletions cut 1 base from V and 0 bases from J, with 10 bases between. This CDR3 region has 16 residues. Germline V gene sequence: CDR1 SGHRS, CDR2 YFSETQ. The CDR3 is CASSLMTASNTGELFF. In DNA, the CDR3 is TGCGCCAGCAGCTTGATGACAGCTTCGAACACCGGGGAGCTGTTTTTT.

The chain uses TRBV5-1 and TRBJ1-1; D gene uncertain. From germline, CDR1 is SGHRS and CDR2 YFSETQ. The CDR3 consists of 12 residues. Trimming took 2 bases from V and 6 from J, leaving 8 bases between them. This CDR3 is CASSFGDSEAFF. CDR3 nucleotide sequence: TGCGCCAGCAGCTTTGGTGACTCTGAAGCTTTCTTT.

The chain employs TRBV6-5 and TRBJ2-7; 7 bases are a match to TRBD1. Germline lookup yields CDR1 MNHEY and CDR2 SVGAGI. V shed 5 bases and J 6 bases; nucleotides not matched to a gene: 1. This CDR3 is built from 11 residues. CDR3 amino acids: CASSPGGEQYV. The CDR3 coding sequence is TGTGCCAGCAGTCCAGGGGGCGAGCAGTACGTC.

This rearrangement joins TRBV5-1 to TRBJ2-5; tentatively, D is TRBD1 (6 bases). This CDR3 is 13 amino acids long. Trimming shortened V by 4 bases and J by 3 bases, and 10 bases separated the two germline ends. The germline V gene encodes CDR1 SGHRS and CDR2 YFSETQ. CDR3 coding DNA: TGCGCCAGCAGCGGGGGCGTGGAAGAGACCCAGTACTTC. Encoded protein: CASSGGVEETQYF.

Turning to this clone: The same CDR3 also results from other DNA sequences found in this sample. The genes are TRBV5-1 and TRBJ2-1; D is possibly TRBD2 (6 bases). The CDR3 is 15 residues long. Deletions cut 0 bases from V and 2 bases from J, with 9 bases between. Germline V CDR1 and CDR2: SGHRS, YFSETQ. CDR3 amino acids: CASSLVGGTYNEQFF. Here the CDR3 DNA reads TGCGCCAGCAGCTTGGTCGGGGGTACCTACAATGAGCAGTTCTTC.

The V and J genes are TRBV13 and TRBJ2-5, with D maybe TRBD2 (5 bases). V was trimmed by 6 bases and J by 3 bases, leaving 14 bases between them. Germline CDR1 reads PRHDT; CDR2 reads FYEKMQ (reference sequence). CDR3 length: 14 residues. CDR3 loop: CASSVRVLEETQYF. In nucleotides, the CDR3 is TGTGCCAGCAGTGTAAGAGTACTAGAAGAGACCCAGTACTTC.